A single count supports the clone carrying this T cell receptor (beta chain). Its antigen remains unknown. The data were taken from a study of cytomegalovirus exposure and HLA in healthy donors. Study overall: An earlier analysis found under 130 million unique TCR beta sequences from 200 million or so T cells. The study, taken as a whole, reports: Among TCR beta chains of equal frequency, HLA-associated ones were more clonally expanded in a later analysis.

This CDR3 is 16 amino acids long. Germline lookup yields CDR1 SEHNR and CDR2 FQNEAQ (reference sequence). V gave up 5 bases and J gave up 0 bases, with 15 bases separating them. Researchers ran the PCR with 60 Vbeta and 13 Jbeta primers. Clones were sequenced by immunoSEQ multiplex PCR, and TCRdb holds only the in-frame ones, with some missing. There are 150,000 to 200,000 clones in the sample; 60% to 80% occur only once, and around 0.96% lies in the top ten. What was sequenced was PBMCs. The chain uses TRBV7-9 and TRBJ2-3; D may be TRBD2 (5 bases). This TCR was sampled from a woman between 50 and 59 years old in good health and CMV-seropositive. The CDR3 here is CASSPRGSHSTDTQYF. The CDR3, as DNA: TGTGCCAGCAGCCCCAGAGGGTCCCATAGCACAGATACGCAGTATTTT.